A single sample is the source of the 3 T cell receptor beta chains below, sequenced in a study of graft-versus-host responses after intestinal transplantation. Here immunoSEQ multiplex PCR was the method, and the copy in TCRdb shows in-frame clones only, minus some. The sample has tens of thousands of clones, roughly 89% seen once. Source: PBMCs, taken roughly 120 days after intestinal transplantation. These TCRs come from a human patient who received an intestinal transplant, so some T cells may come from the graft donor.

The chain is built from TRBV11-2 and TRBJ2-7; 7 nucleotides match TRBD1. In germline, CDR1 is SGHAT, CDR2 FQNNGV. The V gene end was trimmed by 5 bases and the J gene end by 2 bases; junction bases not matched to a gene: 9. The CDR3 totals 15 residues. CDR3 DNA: TGTGCCAGCAGCGACCGACAGGGTCTTACCTACGAGCAGTACTTC. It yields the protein CASSDRQGLTYEQYF. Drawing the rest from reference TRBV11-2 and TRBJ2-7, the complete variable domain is EAGVAQSPRYKIIEKRQSVAFWCNPISGHATLYWYQQILGQGPKLLIQFQNNGVVDDSQLPKDRFSAERLKGVDSTLKIQPAKLEDSAVYLCASSDRQGLTYEQYFGPGTRLTVT.

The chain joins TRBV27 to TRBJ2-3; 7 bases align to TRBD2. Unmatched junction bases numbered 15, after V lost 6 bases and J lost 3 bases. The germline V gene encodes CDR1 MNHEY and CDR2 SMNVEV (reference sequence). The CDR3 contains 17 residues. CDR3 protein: CASSGGSGLTSTDTQYF. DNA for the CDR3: TGTGCCAGCAGCGGGGGGAGCGGCCTCACCTCAACAGATACGCAGTATTTT.

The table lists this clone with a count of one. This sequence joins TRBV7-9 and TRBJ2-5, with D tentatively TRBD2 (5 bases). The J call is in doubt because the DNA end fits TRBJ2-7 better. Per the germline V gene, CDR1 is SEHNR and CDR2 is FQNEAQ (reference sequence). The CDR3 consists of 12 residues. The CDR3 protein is CASSRESYEQYF. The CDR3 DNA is TGTGCCAGCAGCAGGGAGTCCTACGAGCAGTACTTC.